This T cell receptor (beta chain) was captured in a study of identical twins' blood T cells. Study-wide findings and caveats: Top TCRbeta clonotypes were shared more with twin than unrelated donors.

This clonotype was counted a few times. Its antigen is undetermined. Germline is not matched at one junction end, which may reflect a read error. Libraries were made from RNA as TCR cDNA, using a modified protocol. TCRdb itself ran the 5' RACE reads through MiXCR, one entry per CDR3 protein. Of a few hundred thousand distinct CDR3 sequences in the sample, 28% were seen once. Six healthy women, forming three identical twin pairs, donated samples. Germline CDR1 DFQATT, CDR2 SNEGSKA (reference sequence). The CDR3 spans 13 residues. The sequencing input was PBMCs. The chain uses TRBV20-1 and TRBJ2-7; 8 bases align to TRBD2. The sequence was collected from a woman aged 18-50 years in good health. The CDR3 DNA sequence: TGCAGTGCTCAAAAGGGGGTGGCGGGGGGATTACACTTC. Its translation is CSAQKGVAGGLHF.